This T cell receptor (beta chain) emerged from a study of Graves' ophthalmopathy and Graves' hyperthyroidism. This clonotype was seen repeatedly, ten times or more. Its antigen is as yet unknown. Unmatched junction bases numbered 6, after V lost 4 bases and J lost 2 bases. Germline lookup yields CDR1 MDHEN and CDR2 SYDVKM. CDR3 size: 15 residues. Amplification of TCR beta CDR3 regions used RNA transcripts. A first-round RT-PCR used HTBI primers, followed by a second-round multiplex PCR. One entry per CDR3 protein results from TCRdb running MiXCR on the multiplex PCR reads. Altogether about 370,000 distinct CDR3 sequences are present, about a sixth being singletons, with the ten largest covering 2.4%. Diagnoses were established from clinical symptoms, serum thyroxine, TRAb, thyroid ultrasound and orbital computed tomography. Study-wide points: Progression of ophthalmopathy was predicted by the model with 60% to 71% sensitivity and around 72% specificity.

This sequence originates from an adult woman with stable Graves' hyperthyroidism. Sequencing input: peripheral blood. This chain connects TRBV28 to TRBJ2-7; 9 nucleotides agree with TRBD1. CDR3 nucleotide sequence: TGTGCCAGCAGTTCAGGACAGGGGCCGACCTACGAGCAGTACTTC. Translated: CASSSGQGPTYEQYF.